A single sample is the source of the 31 T cell receptor beta chains below, sequenced in a study of neurological immune-mediated disorders (dated by TCRdb to about 2019). Library creation used 5' RACE. TCRdb records Illumina HiSeq 2500 as the sequencer. Using fastp at Q25 and MiXCR, TCRdb reprocessed the public reads and kept productive beta chains. Each record represents a unique CDR3 protein, reported with the most common genes and DNA among its rows. The sample table shows about 58,000 distinct CDR3 sequences, and about 3.3% are seen once. Of the sample, 7.1% falls within the top ten clones. The sample consisted of PBMCs. All receptors derive from a woman aged 55-69 years with multiple sclerosis.

This clonotype was observed many times. This chain joins TRBV3-1 and TRBJ1-1, with D maybe TRBD1 (6 bases). The CDR3 consists of 13 residues. Per germline, CDR1 LGHDT and CDR2 YNNKEL (reference sequence). V was trimmed by 2 bases and J by 8 bases, leaving 12 bases between them. The DNA for the CDR3 is TGTGCCAGCAGCCAACGGGACACCTGGGAAGCTTTCTTT. This gives the protein CASSQRDTWEAFF.

This clonotype was recorded at least ten times. CDR3 DNA: TGCGCCAGCAGCTTTGGACTAGCGGATGTATACGAGCAGTACTTC. The encoded protein is CASSFGLADVYEQYF. The J gene is TRBJ2-7, the V gene TRBV5-1; 10 nucleotides align to TRBD2. The CDR3 loop spans 15 amino acids. Unmatched junction bases numbered 6, after V lost 2 bases and J lost 4 bases. In germline, CDR1 is SGHRS, CDR2 YFSETQ.

In its sample, this clonotype was seen many times. The chain uses TRBV5-1 and TRBJ1-1; D possibly corresponds to TRBD1 (5 bases). Per the germline V gene, CDR1 is SGHRS and CDR2 is YFSETQ. CDR3 length equals 16 residues. With 1 base removed from V and 2 bases from J, the gap between germline ends came to 15 bases. The CDR3 region is CASSLKSSRANTEAFF. The CDR3, as DNA: TGCGCCAGCAGCTTGAAGTCGTCCAGGGCAAACACTGAAGCTTTCTTT. Complete variable domain (other parts from reference TRBV5-1 and TRBJ1-1): KAGVTQTPRYLIKTRGQQVTLSCSPISGHRSVSWYQQTPGQGLQFLFEYFSETQRNKGNFPGRFSGRQFSNSRSEMNVSTLELGDSALYLCASSLKSSRANTEAFFGQGTRLTVV.

This clonotype was picked up many times. The chain has TRBV28 and TRBJ1-2; D unclear. CDR3 length equals 15 residues. Germline V gives CDR1 MDHEN, CDR2 SYDVKM. Trimming removed 5 bases from V and 4 bases from J, with 17 bases in between. The CDR3 DNA reads as TGTGCCAGCAGTCTGTACCGGGGATGGGGCTATGGCTACACCTTC. As protein: CASSLYRGWGYGYTF.

The chain has TRBV9 and TRBJ2-1; D is possibly TRBD1 (5 bases). Germline CDR1 and CDR2: SGDLS and YYNGEE. The CDR3 has 16 residues. Between the trimmed V and J ends, which lost 0 bases and 0 bases, there was a span of 10 bases. The CDR3 coding sequence is TGTGCCAGCAGCGTAGAGGGCAGGGTCTCCTACAATGAGCAGTTCTTC. Its protein is CASSVEGRVSYNEQFF.

This clonotype was observed many times. The chain is built from TRBV28 and TRBJ2-5; D is unclear. With 6 bases removed from V and 1 base from J, the gap between germline ends came to 9 bases. Germline V gene sequence: CDR1 MDHEN, CDR2 SYDVKM. The CDR3 runs to 13 residues. The CDR3 bases are TGTGCCAGCAGCGAGCACACCCAAGAGACCCAGTACTTC. It translates to CASSEHTQETQYF.

This clonotype was picked up many times. The rearrangement uses TRBV7-2 and TRBJ1-2; D is unresolved. CDR1 is SGHTA and CDR2 is FQGNSA in the germline V gene. V was cut by 1 base and J by 4 bases, with 13 bases left in between. The CDR3 contains 15 residues. The CDR3 coding sequence is TGTGCCAGCAGCTTAGAGTCTAGGGCCCGCTATGGCTACACCTTC. Translating gives CASSLESRARYGYTF.

This clonotype occurred many times. This chain joins TRBV15 and TRBJ2-3; perhaps D is TRBD1 or TRBD2 (5 bases each). This CDR3 comprises 13 residues. Germline loops: CDR1 LNHNV, CDR2 YYDKDF (reference sequence). Trimming took 6 bases from V and 3 from J, leaving 10 bases between them. The DNA of the CDR3 is TGTGCCACCAGTCGGGGACGGACAGATACGCAGTATTTT. Amino acids: CATSRGRTDTQYF.

This clonotype was seen at least ten times. This sequence joins TRBV7-2 and TRBJ2-1, with no clear D. CDR3 length: 15 residues. Germline CDR1 is SGHTA and CDR2 is FQGNSA. V dropped 5 bases and J dropped 1 base, with 12 bases sitting between them. CDR3 nucleotides: TGTGCCAGCAGCCTAGGCAGGATGTCCTACAATGAGCAGTTCTTC. Its translation: CASSLGRMSYNEQFF.

This clonotype has a count of ten or more. The chain employs TRBV5-1 and TRBJ1-5; D not resolved. V dropped 0 bases and J dropped 1 base, with 2 bases sitting between them. Germline-derived CDR1 and CDR2 are SGHRS and YFSETQ. This CDR3 has 13 residues. The CDR3 here is CASSLGSNQPQHF. The CDR3 DNA follows: TGCGCCAGCAGCTTGGGCAGCAATCAGCCCCAGCATTTT.

This clonotype was recorded many times. The chain uses TRBV20-1 and TRBJ2-1; 8 bases fit TRBD2. V lost 7 bases, J lost 5 bases, and 10 bases stayed unmatched. Germline V gene sequence: CDR1 DFQATT, CDR2 SNEGSKA (reference sequence). The CDR3 extends over 14 amino acids. In DNA form, the CDR3 reads TGCAGTGTGGGAGGCGGGGGGACACACAATGAGCAGTTCTTC. As protein: CSVGGGGTHNEQFF.

This clonotype has a count of ten or more. J is TRBJ2-1 and V is TRBV24-1; D gene uncertain. CDR1 and CDR2 (germline): KGHDR, SFDVKD. Trimming removed 4 bases at V and 6 bases at J, with 9 bases between. The CDR3 has 13 amino acids. CDR3 residues: CATSESWGNEQFF. CDR3 coding DNA: TGTGCCACCAGTGAAAGTTGGGGCAATGAGCAGTTCTTC.

Many counts were recorded for this clonotype. The gene calls are TRBV9 and TRBJ2-5; TRBD2 matches 8 bases. The V and J ends lost 0 bases and 3 bases, in that order; junction bases with no gene match: 4. Germline loops: CDR1 SGDLS, CDR2 YYNGEE. This CDR3 is built from 15 residues. This CDR3 reads CASSVAGGGKETQYF. DNA of the CDR3: TGTGCCAGCAGCGTAGCGGGGGGGGGAAAAGAGACCCAGTACTTC. Full variable domain (rest looked up from reference TRBV9 and TRBJ2-5): DSGVTQTPKHLITATGQRVTLRCSPRSGDLSVYWYQQSLDQGLQFLIQYYNGEERAKGNILERFSAQQFPDLHSELNLSSLELGDSALYFCASSVAGGGKETQYFGPGTRLLVL.

In this sample, this clonotype turned up many times. V is TRBV9 and J is TRBJ2-2, with 10 bases lining up with TRBD2. Germline CDR1 is SGDLS and CDR2 is YYNGEE. V dropped 4 bases and J dropped 7; count of bases not matched to a gene: 10. The CDR3 contains 16 residues. CDR3 region: CASSPAGGQLNGELFF. The DNA of the CDR3 is TGTGCCAGCAGCCCAGCGGGGGGGCAACTAAACGGGGAGCTGTTTTTT.

Ten or more counts support this clonotype. The V and J genes are TRBV5-1 and TRBJ2-5, with 7 bases that match TRBD1. Germline V lookup: CDR1 SGHRS, CDR2 YFSETQ. The CDR3 loop spans 13 amino acids. V lost 4 bases to trimming and J lost 0 bases; unmatched junction nucleotides: 0. The CDR3 is CASSGQDQETQYF. The CDR3, as DNA: TGCGCCAGCAGCGGACAGGACCAAGAGACCCAGTACTTC.

This clonotype was seen many times. This chain joins TRBV10-3 and TRBJ1-3, with D tentatively TRBD1 (5 bases). The CDR3 totals 15 residues. V lost 6 bases and J 1 base, leaving 13 bases between the germline ends. Germline lookup yields CDR1 ENHRY and CDR2 SYGVKD. In nucleotides, the CDR3 is TGTGCCATCAGCCCCCGGGACCATTCTGGAAACACCATATATTTT. The encoded protein is CAISPRDHSGNTIYF.

This clonotype appeared many times. The rearrangement joins TRBV20-1 to TRBJ2-1, with D possibly matching TRBD1 (6 bases). The CDR3 sequence is 14 residues long. V lost 6 bases and J lost 4, with 16 bases in between. Germline assignment: CDR1 DFQATT and CDR2 SNEGSKA (reference sequence). This CDR3 reads CSALARGVYNEQFF. The CDR3 DNA sequence: TGCAGTGCCCTCGCCAGGGGCGTATACAATGAGCAGTTCTTC.

In this sample, this clonotype turned up many times. The chain links TRBV20-1 to TRBJ2-5; D unresolved. Germline lookup yields CDR1 DFQATT and CDR2 SNEGSKA (reference sequence). The CDR3 runs 12 residues. V was cut by 5 bases and J by 0 bases, with 7 bases left in between. CDR3: CSAYVYQETQYF. Here the CDR3 DNA reads TGCAGTGCTTATGTGTACCAAGAGACCCAGTACTTC.

This clonotype occurred many times. The rearrangement uses TRBV6-2 or TRBV6-3 and TRBJ2-1; D uncertain. V was trimmed by 0 bases and J by 2 bases, leaving 8 bases between them. This CDR3 spans 15 amino acids. Germline V gene sequence: CDR1 MNHEY, CDR2 SVGEGT. CDR3 sequence (DNA): TGTGCCAGCAGTTACTCGGGGTCCCCCTACAATGAGCAGTTCTTC. It is translated as CASSYSGSPYNEQFF.

At least ten counts were recorded for this clonotype. The rearrangement uses TRBV12-3 or TRBV12-4 and TRBJ1-4, with 10 bases lining up with TRBD1. CDR3 size: 14 residues. The trim removed 4 bases at V and 8 bases at J, leaving 4 bases unmatched. The CDR3 protein is CASSWDRGGEKLFF. In nucleotides, the CDR3 is TGTGCCAGCAGTTGGGACAGGGGAGGAGAAAAACTGTTTTTT.

This clonotype was seen at least ten times. This chain uses TRBV5-1 with TRBJ2-4, with a possible D match to TRBD2 (6 bases). Trimming took 0 bases from V and 6 from J, leaving 13 bases between them. In germline, CDR1 is SGHRS, CDR2 YFSETQ. This CDR3 is built from 15 residues. CDR3 residues: CASSLAAGNTNIQYF. CDR3 nucleotides: TGCGCCAGCAGCTTGGCGGCGGGAAATACAAACATTCAGTACTTC. Drawing the rest from reference TRBV5-1 and TRBJ2-4, the complete variable domain is KAGVTQTPRYLIKTRGQQVTLSCSPISGHRSVSWYQQTPGQGLQFLFEYFSETQRNKGNFPGRFSGRQFSNSRSEMNVSTLELGDSALYLCASSLAAGNTNIQYFGAGTRLSVL.

This clonotype was counted at least ten times. The chain uses TRBV5-1 and TRBJ2-5; D ambiguous. The germline CDR1 and CDR2 sequences are SGHRS and YFSETQ. V was trimmed by 6 bases and J by 1 base, leaving 13 bases between them. This CDR3 is 14 amino acids long. The CDR3 sequence is CASNESPSQETQYF. CDR3 in DNA: TGCGCCAGCAATGAGAGTCCCTCCCAAGAGACCCAGTACTTC.

This clonotype was counted many times. This chain uses TRBV27 with TRBJ2-4, with 7 positions matching TRBD1. Germline CDR1 is MNHEY and CDR2 is SMNVEV (reference sequence). The junction had 6 bases not matched to a gene; V was cut back by 4 bases and J by 0 bases. The CDR3 consists of 16 residues. The CDR3 is CASSWIYRGAKNIQYF. CDR3 coding DNA: TGTGCCAGCAGTTGGATATACAGGGGAGCCAAAAACATTCAGTACTTC.

This clonotype has ten or more counts. The rearrangement uses TRBV7-3 and TRBJ2-4; D perhaps matches TRBD2 (5 bases). Trimming left V 6 bases short and J 5 bases short, with 11 bases between. The CDR3 sequence is 13 residues long. CDR1 and CDR2 from the germline V gene are SGHTA and FQGTGA. CDR3 DNA sequence: TGTGCCAGCAGTAAAAAGGGAGAAAACATTCAGTACTTC. It translates to CASSKKGENIQYF.

This clonotype was recorded many times. The chain uses TRBV5-1 and TRBJ1-6; D not certain. Germline V gives CDR1 SGHRS, CDR2 YFSETQ. The CDR3 is made up of 15 amino acids. V dropped 4 bases and J dropped 3 bases, with 11 bases sitting between them. CDR3 DNA: TGCGCCAGCAGCCCGGACGGCATCTATAATTCACCCCTCCACTTT. It encodes CASSPDGIYNSPLHF.

Ten or more counts support this clonotype. The J gene is TRBJ2-1, the V gene TRBV20-1; 7 bases are shared with TRBD2. V was clipped by 3 bases and J by 4 bases; unmatched bases: 9. Germline V lookup: CDR1 DFQATT, CDR2 SNEGSKA (reference sequence). CDR3 length equals 15 residues. CDR3 bases: TGCAGTGCTAGTTGGGGCGGGGGTGTGTACAATGAGCAGTTCTTC. It is translated as CSASWGGGVYNEQFF.

This clonotype appeared many times. This chain connects TRBV15 to TRBJ2-1; 7 nucleotides align to TRBD2. The CDR3 totals 17 residues. Per germline, CDR1 LNHNV and CDR2 YYDKDF (reference sequence). The trim removed 1 base at V and 8 bases at J, leaving 14 bases unmatched. Written as DNA, the CDR3 is TGTGCCACCAGCAGAGGCCTACTTGGTGGCGGGAGCCATGAGCAGTTCTTC. It yields the protein CATSRGLLGGGSHEQFF.

This clonotype was found a few times. Since a much larger clone is just one base distant, this may be a read error. The chain links TRBV25-1 to TRBJ1-6, with D unclear. The CDR3 consists of 13 residues. Per the germline V gene, CDR1 is MGHDK and CDR2 is SYGVNS. The CDR3 sequence is CASKLFVDSHLHF. In nucleotides, the CDR3 is TGTGCCAGCAAATTGTTTGTGGATTCACACCTCCACTTT. The full variable domain, in which reference TRBV25-1 and TRBJ1-6 provide the parts outside the CDR3, is EADIYQTPRYLVIGTGKKITLECSQTMGHDKMYWYQQDPGMELHLIHYSYGVNSTEKGDLSSESTVSRIRTEHFPLTLESARPSHTSQYLCASKLFVDSHLHFGNGTRLTVT.

This clonotype was found many times. This rearrangement joins TRBV3-1 to TRBJ1-1; no clear D gene. Trimming took 1 base from V and 7 from J, leaving 13 bases between them. This CDR3 spans 14 amino acids. Germline CDR1 LGHDT, CDR2 YNNKEL (reference sequence). The CDR3 nucleotides read TGTGCCAGCAGCCAAGGGGGAGTGCCAAATGAAGCTTTCTTT. Encoded protein: CASSQGGVPNEAFF.

Many counts were recorded for this clonotype. V and J are TRBV19 and TRBJ2-1; D is unclear. The V end was cut by 4 bases, the J end by 2 bases, with 12 bases between. CDR3 size: 15 residues. The germline CDR1 and CDR2 sequences are LNHDA and SQIVND (reference sequence). This CDR3 reads CASSTIRQTYNEQFF. CDR3 sequence (DNA): TGTGCCAGTAGTACCATACGGCAAACCTACAATGAGCAGTTCTTC.

This clonotype was picked up many times. The rearrangement uses TRBV6-2 or TRBV6-3 and TRBJ2-1; 7 nucleotides line up with TRBD2. Germline V gene lookup returns CDR1 MNHEY and CDR2 SVGEGT. J lost 12 bases, V lost 5 bases, and 19 bases had no gene match. The CDR3 runs 16 residues. DNA of the CDR3: TGTGCCAGCAGTCCCCGCGTCGGACTAGGGGTGTATGTGCAGTTCTTC. Amino acid sequence: CASSPRVGLGVYVQFF.